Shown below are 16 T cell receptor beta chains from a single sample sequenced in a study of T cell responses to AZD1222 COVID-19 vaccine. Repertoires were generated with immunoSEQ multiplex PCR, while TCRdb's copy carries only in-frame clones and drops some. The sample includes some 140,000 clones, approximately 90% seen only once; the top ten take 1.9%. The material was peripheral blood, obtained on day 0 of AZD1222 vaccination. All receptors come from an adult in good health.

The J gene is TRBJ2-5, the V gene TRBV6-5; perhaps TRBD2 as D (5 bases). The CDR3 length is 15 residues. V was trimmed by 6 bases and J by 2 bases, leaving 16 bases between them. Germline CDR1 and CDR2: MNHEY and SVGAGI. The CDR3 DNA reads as TGTGCCAGCAGCGCGGCGGGTTATCGACAAGAGACCCAGTACTTC. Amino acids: CASSAAGYRQETQYF.

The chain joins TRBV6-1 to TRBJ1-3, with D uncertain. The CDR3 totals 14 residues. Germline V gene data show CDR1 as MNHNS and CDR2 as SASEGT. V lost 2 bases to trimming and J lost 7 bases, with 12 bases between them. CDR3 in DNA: TGTGCCAGCAGTGAACAAGGGTTAAAGAACACCATATATTTT. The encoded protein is CASSEQGLKNTIYF.

CDR3 sequence: CASSYGDPKNTEAFF. DNA of the CDR3: TGTGCCAGCAGTTACGGGGACCCTAAGAACACTGAAGCTTTCTTT. This chain uses TRBV6-6 with TRBJ1-1; tentative D call: TRBD1 (5 bases). This CDR3 contains 15 residues. Trimming cost V 2 bases and J 1 base, with 11 bases left between them. Per the germline V gene, CDR1 is MNHNY and CDR2 is SVGAGI (reference sequence).

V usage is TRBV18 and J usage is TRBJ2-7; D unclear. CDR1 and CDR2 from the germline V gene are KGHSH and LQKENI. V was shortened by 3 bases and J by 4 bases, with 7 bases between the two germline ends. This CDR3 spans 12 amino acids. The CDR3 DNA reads TGTGCCAGCTCACCTAGTAATTACGAGCAGTACTTC. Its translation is CASSPSNYEQYF.

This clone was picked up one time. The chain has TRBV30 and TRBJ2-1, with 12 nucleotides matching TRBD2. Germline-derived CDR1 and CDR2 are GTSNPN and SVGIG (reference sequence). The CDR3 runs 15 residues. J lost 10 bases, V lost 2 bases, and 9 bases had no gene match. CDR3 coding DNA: TGTGCCTGGAGTAAAGGACTAGCGGGGCGGGGAGAGCAGTTCTTC. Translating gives CAWSKGLAGRGEQFF.

The CDR3 spells CASSDAHSNQPQHF. Here the CDR3 DNA reads TGTGCCAGCAGTGATGCCCATAGCAATCAGCCCCAGCATTTT. This chain joins TRBV6-1 and TRBJ1-5; D is unclear. Germline CDR1 is MNHNS and CDR2 is SASEGT. Trimming removed 3 bases from V and 0 bases from J, with 6 bases in between. This CDR3 has 14 residues.

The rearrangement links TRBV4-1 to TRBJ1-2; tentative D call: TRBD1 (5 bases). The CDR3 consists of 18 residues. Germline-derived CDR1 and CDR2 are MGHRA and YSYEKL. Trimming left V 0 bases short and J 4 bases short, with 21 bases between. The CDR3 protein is CASSQDMAGWGGSYGYTF. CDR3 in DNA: TGCGCCAGCAGCCAAGATATGGCAGGTTGGGGGGGTTCCTATGGCTACACCTTC.

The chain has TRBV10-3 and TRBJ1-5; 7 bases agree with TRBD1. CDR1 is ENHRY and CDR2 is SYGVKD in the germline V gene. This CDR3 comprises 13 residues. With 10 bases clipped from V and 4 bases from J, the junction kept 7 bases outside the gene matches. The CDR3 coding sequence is TGTGCCACGACTGGACAGGATAATCAGCCCCAGCATTTT. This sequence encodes CATTGQDNQPQHF.

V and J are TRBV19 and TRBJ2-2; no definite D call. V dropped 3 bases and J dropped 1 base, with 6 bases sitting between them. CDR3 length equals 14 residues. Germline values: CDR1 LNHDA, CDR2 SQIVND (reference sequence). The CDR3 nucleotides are TGTGCCAGTAGTATGGGGTGGAACACCGGGGAGCTGTTTTTT. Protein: CASSMGWNTGELFF. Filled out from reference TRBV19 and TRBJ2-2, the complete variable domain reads DGGITQSPKYLFRKEGQNVTLSCEQNLNHDAMYWYRQDPGQGLRLIYYSQIVNDFQKGDIAEGYSVSREKKESFPLTVTSAQKNPTAFYLCASSMGWNTGELFFGEGSRLTVL.

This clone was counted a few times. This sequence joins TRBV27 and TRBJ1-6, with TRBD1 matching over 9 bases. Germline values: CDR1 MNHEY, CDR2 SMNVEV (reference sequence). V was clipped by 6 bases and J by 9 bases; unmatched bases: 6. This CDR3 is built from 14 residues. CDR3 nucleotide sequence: TGTGCCAGCAGCCAGGACAGGGGTCGTTCACCCCTCCACTTT. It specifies CASSQDRGRSPLHF.

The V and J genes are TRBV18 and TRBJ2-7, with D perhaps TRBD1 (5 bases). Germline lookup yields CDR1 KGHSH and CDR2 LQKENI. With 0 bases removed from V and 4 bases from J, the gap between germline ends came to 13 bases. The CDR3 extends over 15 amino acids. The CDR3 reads CASSPPGPGPYEQYF. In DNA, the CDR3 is TGTGCCAGCTCACCACCGGGGCCAGGACCTTACGAGCAGTACTTC.

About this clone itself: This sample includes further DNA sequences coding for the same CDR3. CDR3 in DNA: TGCGCCAGCAGTCGTGAGACAGATTCATACGAGCAGTACTTC. It yields the protein CASSRETDSYEQYF. V gene TRBV5-1 combines with J gene TRBJ2-7; a possible D gene is TRBD1 (5 bases). V shed 5 bases and J shed 4 bases, with 16 bases lying between them. CDR1 is SGHRS, CDR2 YFSETQ, per germline. This CDR3 comprises 14 residues.

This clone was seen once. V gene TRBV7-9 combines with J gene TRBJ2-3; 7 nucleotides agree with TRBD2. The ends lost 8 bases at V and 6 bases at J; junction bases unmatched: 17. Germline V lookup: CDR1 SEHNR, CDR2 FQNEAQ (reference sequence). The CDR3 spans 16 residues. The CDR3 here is CASWKRGFLGEDTQYF. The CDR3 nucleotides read TGTGCCAGCTGGAAGCGGGGTTTCCTGGGTGAGGATACGCAGTATTTT.

The CDR3 DNA reads as TGTGCCAGCAGTTCCTTGCGGGGAAGGTACGAGCAGTACTTC. It is translated as CASSSLRGRYEQYF. V usage is TRBV6-5 and J usage is TRBJ2-7; TRBD2 might be the D (6 bases). The germline V and J ends were trimmed by 4 bases and 4 bases, with 14 bases remaining between them. Looked up from germline, CDR1 is MNHEY and CDR2 is SVGAGI. This CDR3 comprises 14 residues.

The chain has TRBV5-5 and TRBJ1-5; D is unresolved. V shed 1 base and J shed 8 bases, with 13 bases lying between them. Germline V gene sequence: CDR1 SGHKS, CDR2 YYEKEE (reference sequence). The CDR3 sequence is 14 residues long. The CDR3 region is CASSLSTASEPQHF. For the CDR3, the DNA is TGTGCCAGCAGCTTGAGCACTGCCTCGGAGCCCCAGCATTTT. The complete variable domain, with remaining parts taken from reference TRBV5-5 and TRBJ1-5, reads DAGVTQSPTHLIKTRGQQVTLRCSPISGHKSVSWYQQVLGQGPQFIFQYYEKEERGRGNFPDRFSARQFPNYSSELNVNALLLGDSALYLCASSLSTASEPQHFGDGTRLSIL.

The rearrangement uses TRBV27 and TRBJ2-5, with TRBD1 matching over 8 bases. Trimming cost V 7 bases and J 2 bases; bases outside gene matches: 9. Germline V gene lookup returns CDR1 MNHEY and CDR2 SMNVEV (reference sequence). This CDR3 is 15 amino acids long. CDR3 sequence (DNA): TGTGCCAGCAACCCCAGGACAGGGACTCAAGAGACCCAGTACTTC. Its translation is CASNPRTGTQETQYF.